This T cell receptor (beta chain) came from a study of T-cell reconstitution after alpha-beta-depleted transplantation in children. Many counts were recorded for this clonotype. The V and J ends lost 3 bases and 4 bases respectively, with 10 bases between them. The CDR3 runs 14 residues. Researchers prepared the TCRbeta library using unique molecular identifiers, the study reports. One entry per CDR3 protein, called by TCRdb with MiXCR from the PCR reads. The repertoire includes fewer than 500,000 distinct CDR3 sequences, roughly 43% of them detected once, and roughly 27% sits in the top ten. The rearrangement uses TRBV12-3 or TRBV12-4 and TRBJ1-5; D is unresolved. The material sequenced was PBMCs, taken before TCRalphabeta/CD19-depleted stem cell transplant. The TCR was taken from a girl between 2 and 10 years old with aplastic anemia, due to receive a stem cell transplant. CDR3 sequence reads: CASSFGPVNQPQHF. The CDR3 coding sequence is TGTGCCAGCAGTTTCGGACCAGTAAATCAGCCCCAGCATTTT.